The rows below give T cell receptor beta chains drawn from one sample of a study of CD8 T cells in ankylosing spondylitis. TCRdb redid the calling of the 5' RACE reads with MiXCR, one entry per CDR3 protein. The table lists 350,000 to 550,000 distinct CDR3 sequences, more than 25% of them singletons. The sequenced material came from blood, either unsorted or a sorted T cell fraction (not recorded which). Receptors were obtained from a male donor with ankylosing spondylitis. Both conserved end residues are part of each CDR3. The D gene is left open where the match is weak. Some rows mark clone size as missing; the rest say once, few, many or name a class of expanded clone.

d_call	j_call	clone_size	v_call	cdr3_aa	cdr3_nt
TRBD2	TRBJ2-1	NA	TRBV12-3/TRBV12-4	CASTFSGTRRNNEQFF	TGTGCCAGCACCTTTTCCGGGACTAGGAGAAATAATGAGCAGTTCTTC
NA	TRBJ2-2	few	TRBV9	CASSSWALSIGELFF	TGTGCCAGCAGTTCCTGGGCCCTCTCCATCGGGGAGCTGTTTTTT
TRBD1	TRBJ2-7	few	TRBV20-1	CSARTGYYEQYF	TGCAGTGCGAGGACAGGTTATTACGAGCAGTACTTC
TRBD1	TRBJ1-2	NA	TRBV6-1	CASSTGTGGSYGYTF	TGTGCCAGCAGTACCGGGACAGGGGGCTCCTATGGCTACACCTTC
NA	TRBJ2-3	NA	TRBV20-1	CSARGPDRHTDTQYF	TGCAGTGCTAGAGGACCGGACAGACACACAGATACGCAGTATTTT
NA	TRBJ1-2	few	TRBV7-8	CASRVDHNYGYTF	TGTGCCAGCAGGGTAGATCATAACTATGGCTACACCTTC
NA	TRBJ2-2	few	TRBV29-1	CSVGGIGTGELFF	TGCAGCGTGGGGGGCATCGGCACCGGGGAGCTGTTTTTT
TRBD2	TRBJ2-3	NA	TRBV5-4	CASSSQAAGGTDTQYF	TGTGCCAGCAGCTCCCAAGCAGCGGGAGGCACAGATACGCAGTATTTT
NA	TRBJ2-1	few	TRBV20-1	CSAQGGSSYNEQFF	TGCAGTGCTCAAGGCGGCAGCTCCTACAATGAGCAGTTCTTC
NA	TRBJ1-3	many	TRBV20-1	CSATRSVGNTIYF	TGCAGTGCTACTCGATCGGTTGGAAACACCATATATTTT